The TCR beta chain under discussion was sequenced for a study of control samples from healthy donors and cancer patients. The repertoire was sequenced with immunoSEQ multiplex PCR; TCRdb's copy has only in-frame clones and lacks some. Seen here are 80,000 to 100,000 clones, around three quarters observed once, and the top ten hold 8% to 11%. Per the germline V gene, CDR1 is LNHDA and CDR2 is SQIVND (reference sequence). The CDR3 runs 13 residues. V was shortened by 9 bases and J by 7 bases, with 16 bases between the two germline ends. Sequenced input: blood. The chain recombines TRBV19 with TRBJ1-5, with D uncertain. The clonotype originates from a woman between 25 and 40 years old in good health. CDR3 nucleotides: TGTGCCAGCCGGCCCCCGCAAAACCAGCCCCAGCATTTT. It codes for CASRPPQNQPQHF. Complete variable domain (other parts from reference TRBV19 and TRBJ1-5): DGGITQSPKYLFRKEGQNVTLSCEQNLNHDAMYWYRQDPGQGLRLIYYSQIVNDFQKGDIAEGYSVSREKKESFPLTVTSAQKNPTAFYLCASRPPQNQPQHFGDGTRLSIL.